The entry below describes one TCR beta chain. Its antigen remains unidentified. These data are taken from a study of cytomegalovirus exposure and HLA in healthy donors. Notes on the study in general: A missense variant in DCLRE1C was later tied to TCR beta V- and J-gene trimming. A likely sequencing artifact accounted for one observed cluster of highly shared sequence variants.

The CDR3 loop spans 13 amino acids. V lost 2 bases, J lost 5 bases, and 5 bases stayed unmatched. From germline, CDR1 is GTSNPN and CDR2 SVGIG (reference sequence). Donors consisted of healthy bone marrow donors. 13 Jbeta primers and 60 Vbeta primers were used for the PCR. This table comes from immunoSEQ multiplex PCR, and its TCRdb copy is limited to in-frame clones, with some not included. The data hold 150,000 or so clones, with around 77% observed a single time. The gene calls are TRBV30 and TRBJ1-2, with 7 bases matching TRBD1. Specimen: PBMCs. This sequence originates from a woman aged 35 to 49 in good health and CMV-seronegative. CDR3 region: CAWSQGVGYGYTF. The CDR3 DNA reads TGTGCCTGGAGTCAGGGGGTCGGATATGGCTACACCTTC.